Sequencing of this T cell receptor (beta chain) was carried out in a study of T-cell reconstitution after alpha-beta-depleted transplantation in children. Study-wide results and caveats: There were some patients whose high TCRbeta diversity at day 60 came from surviving recipient T cells and thymic progenitors. Several hundred rapidly expanded clones from non-depleted graft cells reportedly supplied alpha-beta T cells about two months post-transplant. One year post-transplant, T-cell counts and diversity were largely derived from T cells produced anew.

This clonotype was seen once. Antigen specificity is unknown. Germline CDR1 and CDR2: MGHDK and SYGVNS. V was trimmed by 5 bases and J by 1 base, leaving 10 bases between them. The CDR3 extends over 14 amino acids. Unique molecular identifiers were used in preparing the TCRbeta library. TCRdb re-called the PCR reads with MiXCR, one entry per CDR3 protein. The sample records 200,000 to 250,000 distinct CDR3 sequences, 20% to 30% being singletons. The TCR originated in a girl aged 2 to 10 with Fanconi anemia, due to receive a stem cell transplant. The chain combines TRBV25-1 with TRBJ2-3, with unresolved D. Sequenced material: PBMCs, taken before TCRalphabeta/CD19-depleted stem cell transplant. CDR3 residues: CASSFSDGTDTQYF. The CDR3 bases are TGTGCCAGCAGTTTTTCGGATGGCACAGATACGCAGTATTTT.